The sequence of this T cell receptor beta chain was determined in a study of cytomegalovirus exposure and HLA in healthy donors. Points from the study as a whole: In vitro assays verified that three CMV-associated chains recognized CMV antigens specifically. The study dropped some indistinguishable V segments, TRBV6-2 and TRBV6-3 among them.

Germline CDR1 and CDR2: SGHDT and YYEEEE. CDR3 size: 15 residues. The germline V and J ends were trimmed by 4 bases and 1 base, with 12 bases remaining between them. Turning to this clone: Its antigen is not identified.

The study ran its PCR with 60 Vbeta and 13 Jbeta primers. TCRdb keeps only in-frame clones here, not all; method: immunoSEQ multiplex PCR. Seen here are 150,000 to 200,000 clones, about 81% observed once, and the top ten hold almost 3%. The receptor's source is a woman aged 45 to 65 in good health and CMV-seropositive. The gene calls are TRBV5-6 and TRBJ2-4; possible D gene TRBD1, 6 bases. Sequenced input: PBMCs. For the CDR3, the DNA is TGTGCCAGCAGCCCTCAGGGGCCCGCCAAAAACATTCAGTACTTC. Amino acids: CASSPQGPAKNIQYF.